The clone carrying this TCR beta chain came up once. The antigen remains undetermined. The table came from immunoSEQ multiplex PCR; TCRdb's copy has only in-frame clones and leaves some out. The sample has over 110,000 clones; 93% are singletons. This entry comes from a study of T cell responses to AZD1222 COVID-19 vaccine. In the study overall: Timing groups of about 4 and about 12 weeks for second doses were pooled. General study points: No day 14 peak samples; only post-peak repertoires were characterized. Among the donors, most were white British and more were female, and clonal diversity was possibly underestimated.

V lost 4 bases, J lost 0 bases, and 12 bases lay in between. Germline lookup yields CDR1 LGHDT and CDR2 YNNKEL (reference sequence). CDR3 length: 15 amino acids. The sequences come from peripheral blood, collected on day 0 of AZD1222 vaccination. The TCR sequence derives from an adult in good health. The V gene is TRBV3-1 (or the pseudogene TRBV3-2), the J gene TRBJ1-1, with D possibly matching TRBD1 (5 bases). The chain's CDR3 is CASSRQNLMNTEAFF. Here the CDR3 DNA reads TGTGCCAGCAGCCGACAGAATCTTATGAACACTGAAGCTTTCTTT.